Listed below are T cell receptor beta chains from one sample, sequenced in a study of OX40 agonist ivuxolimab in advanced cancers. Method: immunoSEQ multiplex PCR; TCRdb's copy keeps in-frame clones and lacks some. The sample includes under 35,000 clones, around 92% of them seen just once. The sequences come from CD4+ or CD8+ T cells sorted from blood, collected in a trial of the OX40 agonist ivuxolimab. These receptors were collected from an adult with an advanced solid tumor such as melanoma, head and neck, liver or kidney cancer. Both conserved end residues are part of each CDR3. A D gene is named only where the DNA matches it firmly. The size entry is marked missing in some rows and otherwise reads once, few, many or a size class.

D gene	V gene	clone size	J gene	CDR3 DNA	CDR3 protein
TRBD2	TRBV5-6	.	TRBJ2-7	TGTGCCAGCAGCTTATTCGGGAGGGCCTCCTACGAGCAGTACTTC	CASSLFGRASYEQYF
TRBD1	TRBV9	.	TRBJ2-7	TGTGCCAGCAGCGTAACAGGGGCAGCGTGGGAGCAGTACTTC	CASSVTGAAWEQYF
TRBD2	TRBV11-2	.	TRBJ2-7	TGTGCCAGCAGCCCTGTGACTAGCGACTACGAGCAGTACTTC	CASSPVTSDYEQYF
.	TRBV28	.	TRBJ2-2	TGTGCCAGCACCACCCCCCTTCCAGAGTCAGGGGAGACCGGGGAGCTGTTTTTT	CASTTPLPESGETGELFF
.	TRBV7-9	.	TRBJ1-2	TGTGCCAGCAGCTTTTACCCTTTCCAGGCTACCCAGAACTATGGCTACACCTTC	CASSFYPFQATQNYGYTF
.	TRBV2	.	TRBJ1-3	TGTGCCAGGGGGGAGGGGAACTCTGGAAACACCATATATTTT	CARGEGNSGNTIYF
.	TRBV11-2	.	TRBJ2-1	TGTGCCAGCAGCTTACCGAATGAGCAGTTCTTC	CASSLPNEQFF
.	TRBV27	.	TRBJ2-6	TGTGCCAGCAAAAACTTCCCGTCTGGGGCCAACGTCCTGACTTTC	CASKNFPSGANVLTF
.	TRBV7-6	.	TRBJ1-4	TGTGCCAGCAGCCGAGAAACAGGTTTTACGGAAAAACTGTTTTTT	CASSRETGFTEKLFF
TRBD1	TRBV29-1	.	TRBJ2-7	TGCAGCGGGGGACAGGGCTATTCCTACGAGCAGTACTTC	CSGGQGYSYEQYF
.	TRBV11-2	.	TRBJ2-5	TGTGCCAGCAGCAAAACAGGGCTCTTGCAAGAGACCCAGTACTTC	CASSKTGLLQETQYF
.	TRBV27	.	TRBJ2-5	TGTGCCAGCAGTGCAGGAGCAGCGGAAACAGAGACCCAGTACTTC	CASSAGAAETETQYF
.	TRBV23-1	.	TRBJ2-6	TGCGCCAGCAGTCAATCGTATATGGGGGGACAACCTTCTCGGGCCAACGTCCTGACTTTC	CASSQSYMGGQPSRANVLTF
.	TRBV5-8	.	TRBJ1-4	TGTGCCAGCAGCTTGGAGGAGAGGGGTGCGACTAATGAAAAACTGTTTTTT	CASSLEERGATNEKLFF
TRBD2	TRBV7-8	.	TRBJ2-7	TGTGCCAGCAGCACCCGACTAGCGGGAGTAGTCGACGAGCAGTACTTC	CASSTRLAGVVDEQYF
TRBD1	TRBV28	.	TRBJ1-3	TGTGCCAGCAGGTATACAGGGGGCAGTGGAAACACCATATATTTT	CASRYTGGSGNTIYF
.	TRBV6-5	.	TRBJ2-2	TGTGCCAGCAGCCGGACAGAAACCGGGGAGCTGTTTTTT	CASSRTETGELFF
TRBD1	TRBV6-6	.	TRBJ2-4	TGTGCCAGCAGTTACAGGACAGGGCATGAGTTTCAGTACTTC	CASSYRTGHEFQYF
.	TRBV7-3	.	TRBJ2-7	TGTGCCAGCAGCCTCCTGGGAGGCTCCTACGAGCAGTACTTC	CASSLLGGSYEQYF
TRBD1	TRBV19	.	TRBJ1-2	TGTGCCAGTAGTCCCGCCGACAGGGCTGGCTACACCTTC	CASSPADRAGYTF
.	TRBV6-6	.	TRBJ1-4	TGTGCCAGCAGTTACCTGCGGGGAGCAACTAATGAAAAACTGTTTTTT	CASSYLRGATNEKLFF
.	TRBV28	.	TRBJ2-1	TGTGCCAGCAGTTTTTTCATTGGCGGGAATGAGCAGTTCTTC	CASSFFIGGNEQFF
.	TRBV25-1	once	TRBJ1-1	TGTGCCAGCAGTACAGGGTTCACTGAAGCTTTCTTT	CASSTGFTEAFF
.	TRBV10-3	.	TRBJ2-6	TGTGCCATCAGTGAGTCTAGTATATCTGGGGCCAACGTCCTGACTTTC	CAISESSISGANVLTF
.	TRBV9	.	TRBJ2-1	TGTGCCAGCAGCGTCAGGATTAGCTCCTACAATGAGCAGTTCTTC	CASSVRISSYNEQFF
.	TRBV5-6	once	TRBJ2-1	TGTGCCAGCAGCTTCTTACCCTCCGGGCAGTTCTTC	CASSFLPSGQFF
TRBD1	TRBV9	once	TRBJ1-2	TGTGCCAGCAGCGTAGGGGACAGCCCTAACTATGGCTACACCTTC	CASSVGDSPNYGYTF
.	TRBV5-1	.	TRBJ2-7	TGCGCCAGCGGGGGCCGGGACGGCTACGAGCAGTACTTC	CASGGRDGYEQYF
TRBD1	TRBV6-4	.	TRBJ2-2	TGTGCCAGCAGTGGGACAGGGGACACCGGGGAGCTGTTTTTT	CASSGTGDTGELFF